This TCR beta chain was recovered during a study of identical twins. Findings and limits, study-wide: Insertions ran lower in abundant cord blood beta clonotypes, though not in memory repertoires.

The trim removed 7 bases at V and 7 bases at J, leaving 5 bases unmatched. Germline V gives CDR1 SEHNR, CDR2 FQNEAQ (reference sequence). This CDR3 is 14 amino acids long. TCRdb itself ran the 5' RACE reads through MiXCR, one entry per CDR3 protein. The data show about 890,000 distinct CDR3 sequences, about 12% seen once. Turning to this clonotype: Antigen: not known.

Separately, the same data were catalogued under a study of yellow fever vaccine responses in identical twins.

The sequenced material came from PBMCs. V and J are TRBV7-9 and TRBJ1-6, with TRBD1 matching over 9 bases. The receptor was derived from a young woman in good health. The DNA of the CDR3 is TGTGCCAGCAAAGGGACAGGGTGGAATTCACCCCTCCACTTT. It is translated as CASKGTGWNSPLHF.